This record looks at one T cell receptor beta chain sequence and its context. Its antigen is not known. A junction end diverges from the germline sequence, so it may reflect a read error. This sample was taken from a study of cytomegalovirus exposure and HLA in healthy donors. Study background: An analysis done earlier identified 120 million or so unique TCR beta sequences from about 179 million T cells. Among 398 genotyped donors, 65% to 90% fell in the Caucasian-associated ancestry cluster.

The primer mix had 60 Vbeta and 13 Jbeta primers. Sequencing was performed with immunoSEQ multiplex PCR; in TCRdb, only in-frame clones are kept and a portion is missing. This table holds roughly 200,000 clones, 70% to 85% found once. Study-wide findings and caveats: Association of a missense DCLRE1C variant with TCR beta V- and J-gene trimming was reported in a later analysis.

Sequenced input: PBMCs. The TCR comes from a woman between 35 and 50 years old in good health and CMV-seronegative.

The chain's CDR3 is CASSLLGHGYPF. For the CDR3, the DNA is TGTGCCAGCAGTTTATTGGGGCATGGCTACCCCTTC. The chain uses TRBV28 and TRBJ1-2; D perhaps matches TRBD1 (5 bases). This CDR3 has 12 residues. Germline V gene lookup returns CDR1 MDHEN and CDR2 SYDVKM.